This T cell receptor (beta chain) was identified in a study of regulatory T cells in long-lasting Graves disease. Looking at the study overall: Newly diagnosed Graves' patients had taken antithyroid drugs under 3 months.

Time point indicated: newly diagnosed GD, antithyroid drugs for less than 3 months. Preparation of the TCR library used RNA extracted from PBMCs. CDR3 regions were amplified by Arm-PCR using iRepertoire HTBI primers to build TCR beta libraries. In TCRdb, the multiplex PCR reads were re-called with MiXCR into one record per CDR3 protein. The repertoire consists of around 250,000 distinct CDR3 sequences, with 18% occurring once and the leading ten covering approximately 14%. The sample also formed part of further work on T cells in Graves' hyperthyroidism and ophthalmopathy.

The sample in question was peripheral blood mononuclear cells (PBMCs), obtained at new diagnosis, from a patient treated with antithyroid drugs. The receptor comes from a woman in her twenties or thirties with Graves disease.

CDR3 protein: CASSGSSGSYNEQFF. CDR3 in DNA: TGTGCCAGCAGCGGGAGTAGCGGTTCCTACAATGAGCAGTTCTTC. The chain combines TRBV9 with TRBJ2-1; maybe TRBD2 (6 bases). With 3 bases removed from V and 1 base from J, the gap between germline ends came to 11 bases. The CDR3 length is 15 residues. Germline V gene lookup returns CDR1 SGDLS and CDR2 YYNGEE.